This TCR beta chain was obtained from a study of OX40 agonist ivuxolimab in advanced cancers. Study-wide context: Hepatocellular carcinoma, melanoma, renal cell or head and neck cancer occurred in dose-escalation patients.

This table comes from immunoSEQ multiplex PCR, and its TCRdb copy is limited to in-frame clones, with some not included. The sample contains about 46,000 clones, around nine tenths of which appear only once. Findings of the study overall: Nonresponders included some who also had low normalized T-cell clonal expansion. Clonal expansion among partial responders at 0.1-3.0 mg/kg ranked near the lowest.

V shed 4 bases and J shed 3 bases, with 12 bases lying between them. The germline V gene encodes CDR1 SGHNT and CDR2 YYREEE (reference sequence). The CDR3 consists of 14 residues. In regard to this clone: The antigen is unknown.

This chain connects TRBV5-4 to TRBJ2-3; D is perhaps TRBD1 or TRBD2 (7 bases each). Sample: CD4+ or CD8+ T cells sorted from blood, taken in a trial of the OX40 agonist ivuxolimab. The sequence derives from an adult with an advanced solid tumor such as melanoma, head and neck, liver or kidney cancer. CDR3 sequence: CASSARGGTDTQYF. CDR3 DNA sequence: TGTGCCAGCAGCGCCAGGGGGGGGACAGATACGCAGTATTTT.